Below, 2 T cell receptor beta chains from the same sample are listed, as sequenced in a study of patients and donors after allogeneic stem cell transplantation. One entry per CDR3 protein, called by TCRdb with MiXCR from the RT-PCR reads. The sample holds roughly 190,000 distinct CDR3 sequences; 41% are singletons and the top ten take 30% to 35%. Sequencing was carried out using blood, either unsorted or a sorted T cell fraction (not recorded which). All receptors come from a human donor who was either an allogeneic HSCT recipient or a stem cell or donor lymphocyte infusion donor (not recorded which). It is not recorded whose cells these are; they may come from a transplant donor.

This chain links TRBV5-1 with TRBJ1-2, with D hard to call. The CDR3 is made up of 13 amino acids. Germline V lookup: CDR1 SGHRS, CDR2 YFSETQ. V was cut by 3 bases and J by 9 bases, with 15 bases left in between. The CDR3 region is CASSSMGLVSYTF. CDR3 nucleotides: TGCGCCAGCAGCTCTATGGGTTTAGTAAGCTACACCTTC. The variable domain in full, completed from reference TRBV5-1 and TRBJ1-2, reads KAGVTQTPRYLIKTRGQQVTLSCSPISGHRSVSWYQQTPGQGLQFLFEYFSETQRNKGNFPGRFSGRQFSNSRSEMNVSTLELGDSALYLCASSSMGLVSYTFGSGTRLTVV.

The chain links TRBV7-2 to TRBJ1-6; 11 positions match TRBD1. V shed 5 bases and J 5 bases; nucleotides not matched to a gene: 5. The CDR3 contains 16 residues. Germline CDR1 is SGHTA and CDR2 is FQGNSA. The CDR3 nucleotides are TGTGCCAGCAGCCCTTGGGACAGGGGGAATAATTCACCCCTCCACTTT. Its translation is CASSPWDRGNNSPLHF.